This record looks at one T cell receptor (beta chain) sequence and its context. No antigen is known for it. Per-nucleotide qualities are absent, and no much larger clonotype sits a single base away. From a lookup of the germline V gene, CDR1 and CDR2 are SGHRS and YFSETQ. Trimming takes 0 bases off V and 5 bases off J; junction bases not matched to a gene: 4. Reading from cysteine to phenylalanine, the CDR3 counts 16 amino acids. The retained sequence is limited to the CDR3, 48 bases, with the frame set at the first base. Sorted unstimulated T cells and proliferating T cells recovered from mixed lymphocyte reactions were subjected to TCRbeta CDR3 sequencing. Fresh whole blood from roughly 10 HLA-typed healthy donors was used to isolate PBMCs. To map where alloreactive clones came from, CD4+ regulatory T cells in the unstimulated state were FACS-sorted. These data originate in a study of siplizumab effects on memory and regulatory T cells (dated by TCRdb to between 2018 and 2021). Context from the whole study: The study examined how the anti-CD2 antibody siplizumab affects alloreactive T-cell subsets in allogeneic mixed lymphocyte reactions built from human PBMCs. Findings and caveats that apply to the study as a whole: In reactions with siplizumab, an average of around 70% of mappable alloreactive CD4+ clones were Treg-derived, compared with roughly 27% in control reactions. The suppressive function of proliferating Tregs from siplizumab cultures was not functionally confirmed. Unstimulated naive T cells appeared to be more diverse than memory T cells, and naive cells seemed to make a substantial contribution to the alloresponse. The cumulative frequency of alloreactive sequences traceable to unstimulated CD4+ memory T cells was significantly reduced by siplizumab. Sequences below about 10^-5 frequency were poorly captured, so only a minor fraction of alloreactive clones could be mapped to unstimulated subsets. For roughly 80-95% of proliferating CD4+ or CD8+ clones, no naive or memory phenotype could be assigned.

The library was made by the immunoSEQ multiplex PCR assay. The deep sequencing platform assayed some 98,000 TCR templates per sample. Genomic DNA extracted from sorted T cells was used for TCRbeta CDR3 sequencing. The original methods were these. The R programming language was used for clonal analysis of TCRbeta CDR3 data. Alloreactive CD4+ and CD8+ clones were defined by comparing unstimulated samples with post-reaction CFSE-low samples. Alloreactive CD4+ clones were assigned to regulatory or non-regulatory origin by matching sequences to sorted unstimulated Treg and non-Treg repertoires. The table comes from immuneACCESS by way of TCRdb, which keeps in-frame sequences with V and J called. Part of the clones is missing from these tables; in studies checked, under half for an unresolved V gene and the rest for unknown reasons. V and J calls and clone size follow that table, whereas D and trimming were derived from the DNA. Counted in this sample were more than 85,000 clones; 92% of them appeared once. The ten largest clones add up to about 0.7% of the sample.

This sequence uses TRBV5-1 and TRBJ2-3; a stretch of 12 junction bases matches TRBD2. The sequence was collected from a human donor in good health. The sample was Tregs sorted from blood. The sequenced DNA: TGCGCCAGCAGCTTGGGGCTAGCGGGAGGGATAGATACGCAGTATTTT. This gives the protein CASSLGLAGGIDTQYF. The reference TRBV5-1 and TRBJ2-3 proteins fill in what lies around the CDR3, so the full variable domain reads KAGVTQTPRYLIKTRGQQVTLSCSPISGHRSVSWYQQTPGQGLQFLFEYFSETQRNKGNFPGRFSGRQFSNSRSEMNVSTLELGDSALYLCASSLGLAGGIDTQYFGPGTRLTVL.